This TCR beta chain was captured by sequencing in a study of human T cells and chemical hapten exposure. Study summary: An area of 2 cm by approximately 2 cm on upper inner arm skin received 2% DPC for sensitization. Study results and caveats: Following DPC sensitization, TCRs present above 1 in 1000 frequency showed no change. Expanded TCRs produced significantly more large CDR3 similarity clusters than controls did.

Time point reported: patch test 2, 6 weeks after DPC sensitization. Treatment given: therapeutic diphenylcyclopropenone sensitization with weekly scalp DPC. This clonotype has ten or more counts. Its target is unknown. Using its own MiXCR run on the RACE reads, TCRdb lists one record per CDR3 protein. The sample holds under 100,000 distinct CDR3 sequences; more than 9% are singletons and the top ten take 5%. Germline V gene sequence: CDR1 MDHEN, CDR2 SYDVKM. There are 16 residues in the CDR3. Trimming removed 1 base from V and 8 bases from J; junction bases left unmatched: 9. The specimen was whole blood, collected in connection with sensitization to the hapten diphenylcyclopropenone (DPC). The source of this sequence is a woman aged 50 to 60 with alopecia areata. Some clones in this sample may be carry-over from other donors' samples. The V call is TRBV28, the J call TRBJ2-2; 8 bases fit TRBD2. The CDR3 bases are TGTGCCAGCAGTTTATTTCCGGGAGGGCGTGGAGGGGAGCTGTTTTTT. Translating gives CASSLFPGGRGGELFF.